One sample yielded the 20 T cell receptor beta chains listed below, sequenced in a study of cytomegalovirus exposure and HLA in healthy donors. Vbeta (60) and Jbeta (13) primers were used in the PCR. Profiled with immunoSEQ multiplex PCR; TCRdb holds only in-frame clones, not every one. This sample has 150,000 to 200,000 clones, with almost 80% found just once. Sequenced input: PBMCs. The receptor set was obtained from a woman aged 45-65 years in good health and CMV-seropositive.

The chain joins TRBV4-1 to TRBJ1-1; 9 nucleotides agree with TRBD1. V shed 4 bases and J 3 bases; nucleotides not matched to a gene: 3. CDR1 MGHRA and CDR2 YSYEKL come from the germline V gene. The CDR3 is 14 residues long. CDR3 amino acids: CASSLRTGDTEAFF. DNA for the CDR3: TGCGCCAGCAGCCTCCGGACAGGGGACACTGAAGCTTTCTTT.

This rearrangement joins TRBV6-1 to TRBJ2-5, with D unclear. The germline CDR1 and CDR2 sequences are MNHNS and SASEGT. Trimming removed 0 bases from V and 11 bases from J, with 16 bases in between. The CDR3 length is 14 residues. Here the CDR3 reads CASSEAIPIGEQYF. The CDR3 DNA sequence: TGTGCCAGCAGTGAAGCGATCCCCATAGGAGAGCAGTACTTC.

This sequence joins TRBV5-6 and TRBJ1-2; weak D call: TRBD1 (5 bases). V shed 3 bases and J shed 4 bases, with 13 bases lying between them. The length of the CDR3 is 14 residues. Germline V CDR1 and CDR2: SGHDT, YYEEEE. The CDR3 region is CASSSPGLSYGYTF. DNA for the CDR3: TGTGCCAGCAGCTCCCCAGGGTTATCCTATGGCTACACCTTC.

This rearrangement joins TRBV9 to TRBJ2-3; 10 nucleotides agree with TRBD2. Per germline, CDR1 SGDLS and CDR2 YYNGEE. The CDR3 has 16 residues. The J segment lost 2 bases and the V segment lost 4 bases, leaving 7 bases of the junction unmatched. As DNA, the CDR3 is TGTGCCAGCAGCATCCTCGGACTAGCGGCCACAGATACGCAGTATTTT. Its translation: CASSILGLAATDTQYF.

DNA for the CDR3: TGTGCCAGCAGCGACACGGAGGGGGCAGCGGGAGAGGTGGATACGCAGTATTTT. This translates into CASSDTEGAAGEVDTQYF. This chain links TRBV9 with TRBJ2-3; tentative D call: TRBD2 (8 bases). Trimming removed 3 bases from V and 6 bases from J, with 26 bases in between. The CDR3 consists of 18 residues. CDR1 is SGDLS and CDR2 is YYNGEE in the germline V gene.

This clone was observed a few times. The CDR3 loop is CASGQVNQPQHF. CDR3 DNA sequence: TGTGCCAGCGGGCAGGTTAATCAGCCCCAGCATTTT. This chain links TRBV6-1 with TRBJ1-5; D is ambiguous. This CDR3 comprises 12 residues. V lost 8 bases to trimming and J lost 4 bases, with 9 bases between them. Germline V gene lookup returns CDR1 MNHNS and CDR2 SASEGT.

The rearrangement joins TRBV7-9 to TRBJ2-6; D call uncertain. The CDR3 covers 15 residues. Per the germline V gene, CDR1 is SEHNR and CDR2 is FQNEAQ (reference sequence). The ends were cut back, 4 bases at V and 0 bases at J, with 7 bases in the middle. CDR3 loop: CASSSEISGANVLTF. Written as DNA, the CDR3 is TGTGCCAGCAGCTCCGAGATCTCTGGGGCCAACGTCCTGACTTTC.

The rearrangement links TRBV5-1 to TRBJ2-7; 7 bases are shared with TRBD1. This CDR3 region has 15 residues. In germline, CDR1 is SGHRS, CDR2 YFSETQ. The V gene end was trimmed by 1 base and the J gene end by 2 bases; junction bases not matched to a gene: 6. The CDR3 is CASSLRQGPPYEQYF. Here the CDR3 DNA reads TGCGCCAGCAGCTTGAGACAGGGTCCCCCCTACGAGCAGTACTTC.

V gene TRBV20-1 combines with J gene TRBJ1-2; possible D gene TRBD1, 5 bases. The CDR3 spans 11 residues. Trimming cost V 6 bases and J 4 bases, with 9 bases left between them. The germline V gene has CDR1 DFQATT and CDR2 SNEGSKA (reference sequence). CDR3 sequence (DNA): TGCAGTGCCAGGGAGGGCTATGGCTACACCTTC. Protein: CSAREGYGYTF.

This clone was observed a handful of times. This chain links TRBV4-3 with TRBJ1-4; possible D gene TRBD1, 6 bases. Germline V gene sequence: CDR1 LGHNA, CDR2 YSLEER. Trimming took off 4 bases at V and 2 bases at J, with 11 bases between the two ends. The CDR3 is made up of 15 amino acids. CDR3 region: CASSPNRVTNEKLFF. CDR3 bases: TGCGCCAGCAGCCCAAACAGGGTGACTAATGAAAAACTGTTTTTT.

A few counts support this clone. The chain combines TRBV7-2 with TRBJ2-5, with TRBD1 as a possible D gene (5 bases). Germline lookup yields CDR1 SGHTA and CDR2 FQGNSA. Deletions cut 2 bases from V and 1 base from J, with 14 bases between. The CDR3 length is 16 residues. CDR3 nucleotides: TGTGCCAGCAGCTTAAATGGGCAGGGAACCCAAGAGACCCAGTACTTC. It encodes CASSLNGQGTQETQYF.

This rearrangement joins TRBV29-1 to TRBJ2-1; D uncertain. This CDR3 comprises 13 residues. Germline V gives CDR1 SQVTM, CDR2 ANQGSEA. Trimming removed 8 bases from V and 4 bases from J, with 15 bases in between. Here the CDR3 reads CSLSSPGYNEQFF. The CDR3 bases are TGCAGCCTCTCTTCCCCCGGGTACAATGAGCAGTTCTTC.

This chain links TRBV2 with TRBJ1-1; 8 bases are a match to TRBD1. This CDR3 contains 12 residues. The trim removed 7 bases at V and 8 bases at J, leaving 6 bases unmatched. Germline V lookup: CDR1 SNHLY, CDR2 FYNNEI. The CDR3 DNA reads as TGTGCCAGCATCGGACAGGGCTGGGAAGCTTTCTTT. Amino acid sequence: CASIGQGWEAFF. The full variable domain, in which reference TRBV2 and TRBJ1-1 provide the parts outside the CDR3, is EPEVTQTPSHQVTQMGQEVILRCVPISNHLYFYWYRQILGQKVEFLVSFYNNEISEKSEIFDDQFSVERPDGSNFTLKIRSTKLEDSAMYFCASIGQGWEAFFGQGTRLTVV.

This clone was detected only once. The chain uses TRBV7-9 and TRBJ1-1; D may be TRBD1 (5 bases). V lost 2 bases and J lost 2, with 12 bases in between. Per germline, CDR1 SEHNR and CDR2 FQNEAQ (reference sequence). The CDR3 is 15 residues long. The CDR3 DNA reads TGTGCCAGCAGCTTACGCGGAGGGGCTAACACTGAAGCTTTCTTT. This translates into CASSLRGGANTEAFF. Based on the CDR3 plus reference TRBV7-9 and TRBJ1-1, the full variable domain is DTGVSQNPRHKITKRGQNVTFRCDPISEHNRLYWYRQTLGQGPEFLTYFQNEAQLEKSRLLSDRFSAERPKGSFSTLEIQRTEQGDSAMYLCASSLRGGANTEAFFGQGTRLTVV.

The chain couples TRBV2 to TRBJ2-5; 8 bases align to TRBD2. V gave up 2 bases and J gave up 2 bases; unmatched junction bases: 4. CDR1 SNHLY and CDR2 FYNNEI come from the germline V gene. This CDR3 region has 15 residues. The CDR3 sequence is CASSEIAGPQETQYF. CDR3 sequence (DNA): TGTGCCAGCAGTGAAATAGCGGGGCCACAAGAGACCCAGTACTTC.

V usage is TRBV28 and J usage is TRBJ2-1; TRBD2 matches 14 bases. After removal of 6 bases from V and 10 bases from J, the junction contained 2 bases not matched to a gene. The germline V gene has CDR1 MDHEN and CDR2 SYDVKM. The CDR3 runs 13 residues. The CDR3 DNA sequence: TGTGCCAGCAGGACTAGCGGGAGGGAAGAGCAGTTCTTC. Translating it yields CASRTSGREEQFF.

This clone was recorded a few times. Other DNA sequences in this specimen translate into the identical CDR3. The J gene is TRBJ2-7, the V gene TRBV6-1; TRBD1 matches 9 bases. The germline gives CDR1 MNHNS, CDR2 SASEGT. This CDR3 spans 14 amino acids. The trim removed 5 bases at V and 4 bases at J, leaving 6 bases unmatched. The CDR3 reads CASSPRQGGYEQYF. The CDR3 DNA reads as TGTGCCAGCAGTCCCCGACAGGGGGGGTACGAGCAGTACTTC.

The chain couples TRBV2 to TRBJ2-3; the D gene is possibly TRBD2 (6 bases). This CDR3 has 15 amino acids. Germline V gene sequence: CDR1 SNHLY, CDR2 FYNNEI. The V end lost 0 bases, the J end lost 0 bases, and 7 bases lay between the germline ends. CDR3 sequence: CASSEAGTSTDTQYF. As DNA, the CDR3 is TGTGCCAGCAGTGAAGCGGGGACTAGCACAGATACGCAGTATTTT.

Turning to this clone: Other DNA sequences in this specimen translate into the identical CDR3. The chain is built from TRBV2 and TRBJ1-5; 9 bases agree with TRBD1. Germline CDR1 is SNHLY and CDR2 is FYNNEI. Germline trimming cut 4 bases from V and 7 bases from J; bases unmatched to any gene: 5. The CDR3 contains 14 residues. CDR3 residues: CASSGTGGSQPQHF. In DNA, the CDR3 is TGTGCCAGCAGTGGTACAGGGGGCAGCCAGCCCCAGCATTTT.

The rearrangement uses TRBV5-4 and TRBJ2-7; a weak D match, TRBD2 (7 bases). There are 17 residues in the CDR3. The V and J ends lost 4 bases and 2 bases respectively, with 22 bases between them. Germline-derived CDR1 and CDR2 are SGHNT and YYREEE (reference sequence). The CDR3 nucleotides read TGTGCCAGCAGCCCGGGGGGCCCACACACCCCGACCTACGAGCAGTACTTC. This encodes CASSPGGPHTPTYEQYF.